The T cell receptor (beta chain) described here comes from a study of T cells in Graves' hyperthyroidism and ophthalmopathy. The V segment lost 4 bases and the J segment 0 bases; nucleotides outside the gene matches: 9. The germline gives CDR1 MNHNS, CDR2 SASEGT. CDR3 length: 17 amino acids. This clonotype was counted at least ten times. Regions amplified from RNA transcripts were the TCR beta CDR3 regions. TCR CDR3 underwent first-round RT-PCR with the HTBI primer set. TCRdb reanalysed the multiplex PCR reads using MiXCR and keeps one entry per CDR3 protein. In the table there are 400,000 to 500,000 distinct CDR3 sequences, approximately 15% of which are singletons.

This chain joins TRBV6-1 and TRBJ2-1, with TRBD2 identical over 7 bases. This TCR was sampled from a woman in her late teens or twenties with Graves' hyperthyroidism. The sequencing sample was made of blood. The CDR3 loop is CASSGILAPHSYNEQFF. CDR3 coding DNA: TGTGCCAGCAGTGGCATACTAGCGCCTCACTCCTACAATGAGCAGTTCTTC.